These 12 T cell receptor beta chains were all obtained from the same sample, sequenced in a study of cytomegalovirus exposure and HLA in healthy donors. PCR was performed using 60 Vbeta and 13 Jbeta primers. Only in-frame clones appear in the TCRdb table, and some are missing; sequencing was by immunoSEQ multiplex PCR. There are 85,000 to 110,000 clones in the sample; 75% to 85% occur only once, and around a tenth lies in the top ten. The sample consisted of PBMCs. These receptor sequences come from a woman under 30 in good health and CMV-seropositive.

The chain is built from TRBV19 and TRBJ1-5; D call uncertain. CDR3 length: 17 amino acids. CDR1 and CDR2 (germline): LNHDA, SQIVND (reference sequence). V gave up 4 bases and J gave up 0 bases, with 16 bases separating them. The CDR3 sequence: CASSTSGILNSNQPQHF. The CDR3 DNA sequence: TGTGCCAGTAGTACCTCGGGGATCCTTAATAGCAATCAGCCCCAGCATTTT.

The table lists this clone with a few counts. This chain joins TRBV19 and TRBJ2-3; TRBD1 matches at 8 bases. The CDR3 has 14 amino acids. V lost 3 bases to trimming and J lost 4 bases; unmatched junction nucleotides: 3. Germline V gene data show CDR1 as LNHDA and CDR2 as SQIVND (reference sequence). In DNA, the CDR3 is TGTGCCAGTAGTATCGCAGGGGGCCCAGATACGCAGTATTTT. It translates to CASSIAGGPDTQYF. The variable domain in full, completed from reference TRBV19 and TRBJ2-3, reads DGGITQSPKYLFRKEGQNVTLSCEQNLNHDAMYWYRQDPGQGLRLIYYSQIVNDFQKGDIAEGYSVSREKKESFPLTVTSAQKNPTAFYLCASSIAGGPDTQYFGPGTRLTVL.

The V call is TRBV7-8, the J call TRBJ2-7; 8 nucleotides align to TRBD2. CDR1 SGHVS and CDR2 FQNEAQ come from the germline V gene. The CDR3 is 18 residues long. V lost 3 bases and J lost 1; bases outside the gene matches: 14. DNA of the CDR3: TGTGCCAGCAGCTTGGGAAGCGGGGGCTCGAGTAAGTCCTACGAGCAGTACTTC. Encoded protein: CASSLGSGGSSKSYEQYF. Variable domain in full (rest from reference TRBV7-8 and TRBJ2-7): GAGVSQSPRYKVAKRGQDVALRCDPISGHVSLFWYQQALGQGPEFLTYFQNEAQLDKSGLPSDRFFAERPEGSVSTLKIQRTQQEDSAVYLCASSLGSGGSSKSYEQYFGPGTRLTVT.

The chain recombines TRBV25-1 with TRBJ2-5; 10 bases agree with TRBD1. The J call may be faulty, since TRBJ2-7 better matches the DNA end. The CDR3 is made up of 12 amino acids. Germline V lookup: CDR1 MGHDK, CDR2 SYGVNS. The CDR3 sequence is CASGTGAYEQYF. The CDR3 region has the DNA TGTGCCAGCGGGACAGGGGCCTACGAGCAGTACTTC.

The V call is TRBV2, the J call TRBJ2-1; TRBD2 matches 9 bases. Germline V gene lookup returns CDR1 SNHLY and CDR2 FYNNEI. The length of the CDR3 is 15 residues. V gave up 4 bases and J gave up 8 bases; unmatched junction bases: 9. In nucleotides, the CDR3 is TGTGCCAGCAGTGTGGGGCGGGGGGGCTATTATGAGCAGTTCTTC. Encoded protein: CASSVGRGGYYEQFF.

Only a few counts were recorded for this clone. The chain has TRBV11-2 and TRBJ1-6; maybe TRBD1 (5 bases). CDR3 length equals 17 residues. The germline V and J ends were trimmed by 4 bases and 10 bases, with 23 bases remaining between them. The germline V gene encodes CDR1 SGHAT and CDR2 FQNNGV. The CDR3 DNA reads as TGTGCCAGCAGCTATCTCGGTAGGGGTGACGTGAGGTCACCCCTCCACTTT. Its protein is CASSYLGRGDVRSPLHF.

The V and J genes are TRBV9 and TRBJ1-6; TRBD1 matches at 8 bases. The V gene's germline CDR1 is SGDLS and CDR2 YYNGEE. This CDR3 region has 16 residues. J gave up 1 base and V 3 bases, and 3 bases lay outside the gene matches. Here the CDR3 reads CASSANRGSYNSPLHF. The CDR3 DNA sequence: TGTGCCAGCAGCGCCAACAGGGGGTCCTATAATTCACCCCTCCACTTT.

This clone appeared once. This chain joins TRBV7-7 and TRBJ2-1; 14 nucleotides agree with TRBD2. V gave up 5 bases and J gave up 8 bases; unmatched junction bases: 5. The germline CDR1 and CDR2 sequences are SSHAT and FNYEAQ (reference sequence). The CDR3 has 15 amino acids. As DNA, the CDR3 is TGTGCCAGCAGCCCGACTAGCGGGGGGGGGCATGAGCAGTTCTTC. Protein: CASSPTSGGGHEQFF.

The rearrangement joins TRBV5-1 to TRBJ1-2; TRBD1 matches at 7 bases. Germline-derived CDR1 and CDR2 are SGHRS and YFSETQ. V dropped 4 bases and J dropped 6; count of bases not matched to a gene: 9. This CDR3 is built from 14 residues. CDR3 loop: CASSPTGQEDGYTF. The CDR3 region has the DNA TGCGCCAGCAGCCCGACTGGACAGGAGGATGGCTACACCTTC.

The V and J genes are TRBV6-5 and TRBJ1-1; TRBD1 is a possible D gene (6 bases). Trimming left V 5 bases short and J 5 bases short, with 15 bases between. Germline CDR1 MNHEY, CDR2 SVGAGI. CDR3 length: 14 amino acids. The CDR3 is CASSQGGGRTEAFF. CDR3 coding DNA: TGTGCCAGCAGTCAAGGGGGGGGTAGAACTGAAGCTTTCTTT.

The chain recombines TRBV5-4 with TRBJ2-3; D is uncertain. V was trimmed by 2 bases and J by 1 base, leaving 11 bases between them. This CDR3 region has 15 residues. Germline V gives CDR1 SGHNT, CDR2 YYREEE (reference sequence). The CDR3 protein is CASSFPGLGTDTQYF. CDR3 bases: TGTGCCAGCAGCTTCCCGGGTCTGGGCACAGATACGCAGTATTTT. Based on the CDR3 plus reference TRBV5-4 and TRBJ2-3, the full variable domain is ETGVTQSPTHLIKTRGQQVTLRCSSQSGHNTVSWYQQALGQGPQFIFQYYREEENGRGNFPPRFSGLQFPNYSSELNVNALELDDSALYLCASSFPGLGTDTQYFGPGTRLTVL.

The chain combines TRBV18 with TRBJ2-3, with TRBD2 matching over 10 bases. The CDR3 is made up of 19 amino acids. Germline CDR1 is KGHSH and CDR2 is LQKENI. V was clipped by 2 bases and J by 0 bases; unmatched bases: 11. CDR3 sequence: CASSPTGSSGRVSTDTQYF. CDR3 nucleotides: TGTGCCAGCTCACCAACGGGGTCTAGCGGGAGAGTTAGCACAGATACGCAGTATTTT.